This record concerns one TCR beta chain sequence. Measured with immunoSEQ multiplex PCR; TCRdb has only the in-frame clones, and not every one. The table includes under 350,000 clones, 85% to 90% detected once. The data originate from a study of blood T cell repertoires in COVID-19. The germline V gene encodes CDR1 SGHRS and CDR2 YFSETQ. This CDR3 is 16 amino acids long. V shed 0 bases and J 3 bases; nucleotides not matched to a gene: 5. Sample: peripheral blood. This chain connects TRBV5-1 to TRBJ1-2; 10 bases are shared with TRBD1. The sequence was obtained from a human donor in a cohort sampled during active COVID-19. The CDR3 nucleotides are TGCGCCAGCAGCTTGGGACAGGGGGCAGAAGACTATGGCTACACCTTC. Translation: CASSLGQGAEDYGYTF.